This T cell receptor (beta chain) was sequenced for a study of beta chain features in type 1 diabetes. Whole-study context: Across all samples, about 110,000,000 sorted cells were examined.

As to this clone: The target antigen is unknown.

Once sorted, every population was more than 98% pure. Study-wide results and caveats: VDJ junctions in type 1 diabetes patients carried more deletions and fewer insertions. TCRB CDR3 length was moderately but significantly reduced in all four CD4+ subsets of Type 1 diabetes patients. The question of HLA type influencing TCRB rearrangement was one that remained unresolved here.

CDR1 MDHEN and CDR2 SYDVKM come from the germline V gene. The trim removed 6 bases at V and 6 bases at J, leaving 9 bases unmatched. The CDR3 is made up of 16 amino acids. Isolated RNA was reverse transcribed in full, so expressed TCRB transcripts were sequenced. The protocol was immunoSEQ multiplex PCR, while the TCRdb copy is restricted to in-frame clones and leaves out a portion. This sample carries 150,000 to 170,000 clones, over 9% of them seen once, and the ten largest clones take 0.45% to 0.5%. The source is a man aged 25-45 years with type 1 diabetes. The chain uses TRBV28 and TRBJ2-3, with 13 bases identical to TRBD2. Sequencing was done on a sample of central memory CD4+ T cells from blood. CDR3 sequence: CASREGLAGSTDTQYF. CDR3 nucleotide sequence: TGTGCCAGCAGAGAGGGACTAGCGGGATCCACCGATACGCAGTATTTT.